The following is a T cell receptor (beta chain) sequence with its context. The target antigen is unknown. The junction does not match germline at one end; this may be a read error. This entry is derived from a study of PD-L1 blockade in urothelial cancer. Study as a whole: Patients, treated from about 2014 onward, received atezolizumab 1,200 mg intravenously every 3 weeks. Men with urothelial cancer arising in the bladder made up about 85% of the roughly 29 patients. Study-level results: Below-median blood TCR clonality before treatment forecast better survival.

Germline lookup yields CDR1 SGDLS and CDR2 YYNGEE. CDR3 size: 15 residues. The time point was: pretreatment peripheral blood. The number of samples from each patient was between 1 and 8, taken pretreatment and on-treatment. The assay was immunoSEQ multiplex PCR, and TCRdb's table has in-frame clones only and misses some. Altogether 70,000 to 95,000 clones are present, roughly 84% being singletons, with the ten largest covering about 2.1%. The chain joins TRBV9 to TRBJ2-7, with a tentative D call TRBD2 (6 bases). Sequences were derived from PBMCs, sampled around atezolizumab (anti-PD-L1) treatment. This TCR was recovered from a man in his 60s with urothelial cancer. In nucleotides, the CDR3 is TGTGCCGGCAGGGAGGTTCTTTTGCCCGACTACGAGCAGTACTTC. Translation gives CAGREVLLPDYEQYF. Full variable domain (remainder filled in from reference TRBV9 and TRBJ2-7): DSGVTQTPKHLITATGQRVTLRCSPRSGDLSVYWYQQSLDQGLQFLIQYYNGEERAKGNILERFSAQQFPDLHSELNLSSLELGDSALYFCAGREVLLPDYEQYFGPGTRLTVT.